Sequencing of this TCR beta chain was carried out in a study of cytomegalovirus exposure and HLA in healthy donors. Study results and limitations: The authors reported that TCR beta sequences could predict HLA-A and HLA-B alleles. These predictions were accurate for most subjects in the first cohort. In vitro data verified a few CMV-associated chains as specific for CMV antigens. Donors belonging to an Asian-associated ancestry cluster reportedly showed fewer N-insertions in productive TCRs than the approximately 670-donor mean, according to what a later analysis found. An analysis that came later showed most CMV-associated TCR beta chains appearing HLA-restricted.

Primers included in the PCR were 60 Vbeta and 13 Jbeta primers. Here immunoSEQ multiplex PCR was the method, and the copy in TCRdb shows in-frame clones only, minus some. In the table there are 70,000 to 95,000 clones, roughly 80% of which are singletons. This CDR3 spans 15 amino acids. Germline V gives CDR1 MNHNY, CDR2 SVGAGI (reference sequence). V was cut by 11 bases and J by 5 bases, with 23 bases left in between. Details on this clone: Antigen: not known.

V gene TRBV6-6 combines with J gene TRBJ2-3, with D tentatively TRBD2 (6 bases). Sequencing was done on a sample of PBMCs. The source is a woman aged 40 to 49 in good health and CMV-seropositive. Written as DNA, the CDR3 is TGTGCCTCTAAACGGGACTGGACTTTGGGAGATACGCAGTATTTT. Its protein product is CASKRDWTLGDTQYF.